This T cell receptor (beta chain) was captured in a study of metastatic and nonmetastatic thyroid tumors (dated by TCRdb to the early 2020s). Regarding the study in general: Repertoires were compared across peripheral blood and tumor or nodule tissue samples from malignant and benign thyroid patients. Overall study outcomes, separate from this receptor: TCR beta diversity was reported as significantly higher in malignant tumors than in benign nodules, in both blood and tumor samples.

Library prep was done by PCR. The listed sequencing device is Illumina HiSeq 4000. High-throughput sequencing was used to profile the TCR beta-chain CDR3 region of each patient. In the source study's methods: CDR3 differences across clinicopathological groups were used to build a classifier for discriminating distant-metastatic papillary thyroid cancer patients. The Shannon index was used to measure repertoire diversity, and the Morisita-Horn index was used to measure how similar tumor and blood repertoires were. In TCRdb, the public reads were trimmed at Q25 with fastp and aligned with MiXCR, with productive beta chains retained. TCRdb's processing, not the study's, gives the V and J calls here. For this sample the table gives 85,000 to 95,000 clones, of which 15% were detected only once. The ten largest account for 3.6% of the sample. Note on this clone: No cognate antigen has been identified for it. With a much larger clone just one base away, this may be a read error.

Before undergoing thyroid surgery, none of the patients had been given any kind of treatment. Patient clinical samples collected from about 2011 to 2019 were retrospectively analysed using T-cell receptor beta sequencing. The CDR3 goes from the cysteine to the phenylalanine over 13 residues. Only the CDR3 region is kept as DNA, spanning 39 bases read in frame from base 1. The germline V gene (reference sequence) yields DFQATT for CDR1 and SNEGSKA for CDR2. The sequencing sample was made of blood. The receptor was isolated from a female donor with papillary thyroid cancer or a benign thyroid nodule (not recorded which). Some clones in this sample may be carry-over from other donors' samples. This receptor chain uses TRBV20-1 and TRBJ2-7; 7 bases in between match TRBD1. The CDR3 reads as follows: CSALQGSSYEQYF. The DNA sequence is TGCAGCGCACTACAGGGGTCCTCCTACGAGCAGTACTTC.